This T cell receptor (beta chain) derives from a study of blood T cell repertoires in COVID-19. Study background: There were acute and convalescent COVID-19 samples, and they came from the United States, Italy and Spain. T cells, B-cell-depleted T cells, or PBMCs supplied cDNA or gDNA.

Authors' analysis steps: It was from reference gene primer amplification that nucleated cell counts were estimated. The assay was immunoSEQ multiplex PCR, and TCRdb's table has in-frame clones only and misses some. That table gives V, J and clone size, and the DNA gave D and trimming. The sample holds some 160,000 clones; around three quarters are singletons and the top ten take 8.6%. CDR1 is SGHVS and CDR2 is FNYEAQ in the germline V gene. The V segment lost 1 base and the J segment 9 bases; nucleotides outside the gene matches: 9. This CDR3 is 15 amino acids long. The source material was peripheral blood. The V gene is TRBV7-6, the J gene TRBJ1-3, with 7 positions matching TRBD1. The clonotype comes from a man over 45 with active or convalescent COVID-19. The CDR3 coding sequence is TGTGCCAGCAGCTTAGGTTTGGACAGGATTGGCACCATATATTTT. Its translation: CASSLGLDRIGTIYF.